Listed here are 22 T cell receptor beta chains from one sample, sequenced in a study of blood T cell repertoires in COVID-19. The assay was immunoSEQ multiplex PCR, and TCRdb's table has in-frame clones only and misses some. The sample shows a few hundred thousand clones, around 85% of them seen only once. The sequencing input was peripheral blood. The receptors come from a human donor in a cohort sampled during active COVID-19.

The rearrangement links TRBV30 to TRBJ1-2; 7 bases match TRBD1. Germline lookup yields CDR1 GTSNPN and CDR2 SVGIG (reference sequence). V was pared by 5 bases and J by 6 bases, with 18 bases of the junction left unmatched. The CDR3 runs to 16 residues. CDR3 region: CAWRASQGSDWDGYTF. CDR3 DNA sequence: TGTGCCTGGCGGGCCTCACAGGGGTCAGATTGGGATGGCTACACCTTC.

The chain uses TRBV27 and TRBJ1-5; tentative D call: TRBD1 (5 bases). This CDR3 has 12 residues. Trimming cost V 6 bases and J 6 bases, with 9 bases left between them. Germline V gene data show CDR1 as MNHEY and CDR2 as SMNVEV (reference sequence). CDR3 sequence (DNA): TGTGCCAGCAGCTTCCAGGGTCAGCCCCAGCATTTT. It encodes CASSFQGQPQHF.

A few counts support this clone. The chain employs TRBV27 and TRBJ1-2; 8 nucleotides match TRBD1. The junction had 2 bases not matched to a gene; V was cut back by 5 bases and J by 6 bases. The CDR3 length is 12 residues. From germline, CDR1 is MNHEY and CDR2 SMNVEV (reference sequence). CDR3: CASSGTGHGYTF. In DNA, the CDR3 is TGTGCCAGCAGTGGGACAGGCCATGGCTACACCTTC.

V usage is TRBV20-1 and J usage is TRBJ2-5, with TRBD1 matching over 9 bases. The CDR3 runs to 16 residues. V was clipped by 3 bases and J by 5 bases; unmatched bases: 13. Germline V gene sequence: CDR1 DFQATT, CDR2 SNEGSKA (reference sequence). CDR3 amino acids: CSASFRTGAPTETQYF. The CDR3 coding sequence is TGCAGTGCTAGTTTTAGGACAGGGGCCCCGACGGAGACCCAGTACTTC.

This clone has a single count. The chain recombines TRBV28 with TRBJ1-4; the D is unclear. This CDR3 contains 13 residues. The germline V gene encodes CDR1 MDHEN and CDR2 SYDVKM. V lost 7 bases and J 6 bases, leaving 12 bases between the germline ends. The CDR3 is CASTEGAHEKLFF. The CDR3 DNA reads as TGTGCCAGCACCGAGGGCGCCCATGAAAAACTGTTTTTT.

V gene TRBV9 combines with J gene TRBJ2-3, with D maybe TRBD2 (6 bases). This CDR3 is 14 amino acids long. The germline V gene has CDR1 SGDLS and CDR2 YYNGEE. Trimming removed 4 bases from V and 4 bases from J, with 13 bases in between. The CDR3 here is CASSLRRGSDTQYF. In nucleotides, the CDR3 is TGTGCCAGCAGCCTAAGGCGGGGCTCAGATACGCAGTATTTT.

J is TRBJ1-2 and V is TRBV5-6, with D possibly being TRBD1 (6 bases). V lost 4 bases to trimming and J lost 7 bases, with 26 bases between them. The CDR3 is made up of 17 amino acids. Germline CDR1 and CDR2: SGHDT and YYEEEE. CDR3 loop: CASSNLGPTGTFRGYTF. DNA of the CDR3: TGTGCCAGCAGCAACTTGGGTCCGACAGGAACCTTCCGTGGCTACACCTTC.

This sequence joins TRBV25-1 and TRBJ1-1; maybe TRBD1 (6 bases). Trimming stripped 3 bases from V and 8 bases from J, with 10 bases between. Germline V gene sequence: CDR1 MGHDK, CDR2 SYGVNS. The CDR3 is made up of 12 amino acids. CDR3 sequence reads: CASSDSGQEAFF. The DNA for the CDR3 is TGTGCCAGCAGTGACTCCGGACAGGAAGCTTTCTTT.

This chain links TRBV9 with TRBJ1-5; 7 nucleotides match TRBD1. The CDR3 is made up of 14 amino acids. Trimming cost V 4 bases and J 6 bases; bases outside gene matches: 7. Germline values: CDR1 SGDLS, CDR2 YYNGEE. Here the CDR3 DNA reads TGTGCCAGCAGCCCAGAAGGGGGCAGTCAGCCCCAGCATTTT. Protein sequence: CASSPEGGSQPQHF.

This clone was observed a single time. CDR3 amino acids: CASSFGSGNSPLHF. The CDR3 DNA follows: TGTGCCAGCAGCTTTGGGTCGGGGAACTCACCCCTCCACTTT. The rearrangement links TRBV5-5 to TRBJ1-6; D call uncertain. This CDR3 is 14 amino acids long. V gave up 2 bases and J gave up 10 bases, with 13 bases separating them. Germline V gene sequence: CDR1 SGHKS, CDR2 YYEKEE (reference sequence).

This rearrangement joins TRBV2 to TRBJ2-7, with 9 bases that match TRBD1. This CDR3 spans 15 amino acids. V gave up 6 bases and J gave up 7 bases; unmatched junction bases: 13. The V gene's germline CDR1 is SNHLY and CDR2 FYNNEI. In nucleotides, the CDR3 is TGTGCCAGCAGGCGTACCGGGACAGGGCTCCAGGAGCAGTACTTC. It translates to CASRRTGTGLQEQYF.

This rearrangement joins TRBV5-1 to TRBJ2-1, with a weak D call TRBD1 (6 bases). CDR1 and CDR2 (germline): SGHRS, YFSETQ. This CDR3 spans 14 amino acids. The V and J ends lost 6 bases and 8 bases respectively, with 18 bases between them. The CDR3 sequence: CASNRDTALDEQFF. CDR3 DNA: TGCGCCAGCAACCGGGACACGGCGTTGGATGAGCAGTTCTTC.

This chain links TRBV30 with TRBJ2-3; TRBD2 agrees at 8 bases. Germline V gene data show CDR1 as GTSNPN and CDR2 as SVGIG (reference sequence). The CDR3 is 17 residues long. V shed 0 bases and J 2 bases; nucleotides not matched to a gene: 10. The CDR3: CAWSVKRGGYDTDTQYF. The DNA of the CDR3 is TGTGCCTGGAGTGTGAAACGGGGGGGATACGACACAGATACGCAGTATTTT.

This chain joins TRBV19 and TRBJ1-2; D perhaps matches TRBD1 (6 bases). The CDR3 length is 18 residues. Trimming removed 1 base at V and 0 bases at J, with 18 bases between. Germline V gene lookup returns CDR1 LNHDA and CDR2 SQIVND (reference sequence). The CDR3 here is CASSIATRTRGTNYGYTF. CDR3 DNA: TGTGCCAGTAGTATAGCCACGAGGACGAGGGGGACTAACTATGGCTACACCTTC.

The chain carries TRBV5-6 and TRBJ2-7; 7 positions agree with TRBD2. This CDR3 contains 16 residues. Germline V gene sequence: CDR1 SGHDT, CDR2 YYEEEE. V was clipped by 3 bases and J by 6 bases; unmatched bases: 15. CDR3 protein: CASSSYGGSGYGEQYF. Here the CDR3 DNA reads TGTGCCAGCAGCTCCTATGGCGGGAGCGGCTATGGCGAGCAGTACTTC. The full variable domain, its missing parts supplied by reference TRBV5-6 and TRBJ2-7, is DAGVTQSPTHLIKTRGQQVTLRCSPKSGHDTVSWYQQALGQGPQFIFQYYEEEERQRGNFPDRFSGHQFPNYSSELNVNALLLGDSALYLCASSSYGGSGYGEQYFGPGTRLTVT.

The V gene is TRBV6-5, the J gene TRBJ2-1; TRBD1 is a possible D gene (6 bases). V dropped 7 bases and J dropped 8 bases, with 18 bases sitting between them. The CDR3 covers 14 residues. CDR1 is MNHEY, CDR2 SVGAGI, per germline. CDR3 sequence reads: CASNEGVLGYEQFF. CDR3 in DNA: TGTGCCAGCAACGAGGGGGTGTTAGGCTATGAGCAGTTCTTC.

The V gene is TRBV7-9, the J gene TRBJ2-7; D not resolved. Germline assignment: CDR1 SEHNR and CDR2 FQNEAQ (reference sequence). Trimming stripped 5 bases from V and 0 bases from J, with 11 bases between. CDR3 length: 14 residues. CDR3 in DNA: TGTGCCAGCAGCCGATCGACACTCTCCTACGAGCAGTACTTC. Its protein is CASSRSTLSYEQYF.

This clone was found a few times. The chain employs TRBV18 and TRBJ2-7, with 7 bases that match TRBD1. This CDR3 contains 16 residues. V shed 5 bases, J shed 1 base, and the junction held 11 bases outside the gene matches. Germline CDR1 reads KGHSH; CDR2 reads LQKENI. Here the CDR3 DNA reads TGTGCCAGCTCATCTAGTACCGGGACAGCGTCCTACGAGCAGTACTTC. It specifies CASSSSTGTASYEQYF.

The V call is TRBV7-2, the J call TRBJ1-3; 7 bases line up with TRBD1. CDR3 size: 16 residues. The V gene's germline CDR1 is SGHTA and CDR2 FQGNSA. J lost 2 bases, V lost 6 bases, and 10 bases had no gene match. The CDR3: CASSILGQLTGNTIYF. CDR3 nucleotide sequence: TGTGCCAGCAGTATCTTGGGACAGCTTACTGGAAACACCATATATTTT.

The CDR3 sequence: CASSMGSEQFF. DNA of the CDR3: TGTGCCAGTAGTATGGGCAGTGAGCAGTTCTTC. The rearrangement links TRBV19 to TRBJ2-1, with D unclear. The germline CDR1 and CDR2 sequences are LNHDA and SQIVND (reference sequence). The CDR3 totals 11 residues. V was trimmed by 3 bases and J by 9 bases, leaving 6 bases between them.

V is TRBV11-3 and J is TRBJ2-3; maybe TRBD2 (6 bases). The CDR3 is made up of 14 amino acids. The germline gives CDR1 SGHNT, CDR2 YENEEA. The ends were cut back, 5 bases at V and 2 bases at J, with 11 bases in the middle. As DNA, the CDR3 is TGTGCCAGCAGCCAGAGGGACTCCACAGATACGCAGTATTTT. The encoded protein is CASSQRDSTDTQYF.

With regard to this clone: Only one base separates this from a far larger clonotype, so it likely reflects a read error. CDR3 sequence reads: CASSEGQAYEQYF. In nucleotides, the CDR3 is TGTGCCAGCAGCGAGGGACAGGCCTACGAGCAGTACTTC. The V gene is TRBV5-6, the J gene TRBJ2-7, with 8 bases identical to TRBD1. The CDR3 extends over 13 amino acids. The germline V gene encodes CDR1 SGHDT and CDR2 YYEEEE. Losses at the gene ends were 4 bases for V and 2 bases for J; bases not matched to a gene: 2.